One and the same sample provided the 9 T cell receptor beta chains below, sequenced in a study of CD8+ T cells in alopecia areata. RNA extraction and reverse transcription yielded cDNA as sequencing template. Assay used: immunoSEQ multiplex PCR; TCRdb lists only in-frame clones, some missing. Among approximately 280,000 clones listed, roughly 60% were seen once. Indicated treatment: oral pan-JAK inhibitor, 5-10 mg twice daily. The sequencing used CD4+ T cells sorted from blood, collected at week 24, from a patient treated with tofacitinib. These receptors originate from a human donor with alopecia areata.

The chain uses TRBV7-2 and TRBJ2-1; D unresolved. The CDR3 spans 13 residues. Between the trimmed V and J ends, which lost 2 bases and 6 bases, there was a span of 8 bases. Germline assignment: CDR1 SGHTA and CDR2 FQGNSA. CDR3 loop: CASSLQGLNEQFF. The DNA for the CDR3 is TGTGCCAGCAGCTTACAAGGTCTCAATGAGCAGTTCTTC.

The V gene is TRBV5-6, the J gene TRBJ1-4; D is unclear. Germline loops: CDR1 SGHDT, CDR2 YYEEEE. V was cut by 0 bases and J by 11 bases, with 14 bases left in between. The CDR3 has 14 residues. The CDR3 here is CASSLASFERKLFF. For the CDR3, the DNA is TGTGCCAGCAGCTTGGCCTCCTTCGAGAGGAAACTGTTTTTT.

The CDR3 nucleotides read TGTGCCAGCTCACTATGGGGGGCGACCCGGAAAGAGACCCAGTACTTC. This gives the protein CASSLWGATRKETQYF. This chain links TRBV18 with TRBJ2-5, with D possibly being TRBD1 or TRBD2 (6 bases each). Per germline, CDR1 KGHSH and CDR2 LQKENI. V was shortened by 4 bases and J by 3 bases, with 18 bases between the two germline ends. The CDR3 has 16 amino acids.

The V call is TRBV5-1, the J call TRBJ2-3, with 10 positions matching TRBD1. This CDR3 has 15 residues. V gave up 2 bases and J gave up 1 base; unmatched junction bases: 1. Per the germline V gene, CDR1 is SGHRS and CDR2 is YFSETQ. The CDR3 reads CASSFDRGRTDTQYF. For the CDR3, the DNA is TGCGCCAGCAGCTTTGACAGGGGGCGCACAGATACGCAGTATTTT.

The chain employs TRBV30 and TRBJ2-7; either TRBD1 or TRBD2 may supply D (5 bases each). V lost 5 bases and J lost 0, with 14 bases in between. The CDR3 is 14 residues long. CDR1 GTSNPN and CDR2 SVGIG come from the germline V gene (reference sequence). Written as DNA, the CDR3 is TGTGCCTGGGGTGGGACCCCCAGCTCCTACGAGCAGTACTTC. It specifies CAWGGTPSSYEQYF.

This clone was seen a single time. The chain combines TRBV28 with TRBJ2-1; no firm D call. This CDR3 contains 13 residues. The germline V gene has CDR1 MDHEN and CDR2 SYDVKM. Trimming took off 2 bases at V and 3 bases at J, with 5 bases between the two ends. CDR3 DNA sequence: TGTGCCAGCAGTTTAGATAACTACAATGAGCAGTTCTTC. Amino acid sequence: CASSLDNYNEQFF.

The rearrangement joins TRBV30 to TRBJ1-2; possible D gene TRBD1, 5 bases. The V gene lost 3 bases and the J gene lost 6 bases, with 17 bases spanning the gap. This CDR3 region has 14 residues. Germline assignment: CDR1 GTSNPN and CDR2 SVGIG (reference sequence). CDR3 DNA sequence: TGTGCCTGGAGCTCGACAGTCCAGTCGCATGGCTACACCTTC. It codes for CAWSSTVQSHGYTF. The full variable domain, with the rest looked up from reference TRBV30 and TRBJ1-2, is SQTIHQWPATLVQPVGSPLSLECTVEGTSNPNLYWYRQAAGRGLQLLFYSVGIGQISSEVPQNLSASRPQDRQFILSSKKLLLSDSGFYLCAWSSTVQSHGYTFGSGTRLTVV.

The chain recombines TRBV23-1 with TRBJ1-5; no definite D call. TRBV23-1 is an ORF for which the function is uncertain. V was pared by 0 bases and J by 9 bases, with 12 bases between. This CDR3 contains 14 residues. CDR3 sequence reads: CASSQSDGLGPQHF. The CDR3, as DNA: TGCGCCAGCAGTCAATCGGACGGCCTTGGGCCCCAGCATTTT.

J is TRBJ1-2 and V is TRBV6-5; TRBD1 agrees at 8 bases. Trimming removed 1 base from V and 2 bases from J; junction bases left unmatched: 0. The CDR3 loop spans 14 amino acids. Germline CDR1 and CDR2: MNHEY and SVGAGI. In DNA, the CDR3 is TGTGCCAGCAGTTACTACAGGGGGAACTATGGCTACACCTTC. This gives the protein CASSYYRGNYGYTF.